This TCR beta chain was retrieved from a study of blood T cell repertoires in COVID-19. CDR1 is SGHVS and CDR2 is FNYEAQ in the germline V gene. V was clipped by 6 bases and J by 9 bases; unmatched bases: 14. CDR3 length: 16 amino acids. Data came from immunoSEQ multiplex PCR; TCRdb stores just in-frame clones and leaves some out. The table lists 270,000 or so clones, over 85% of them singletons. This rearrangement joins TRBV7-6 to TRBJ1-6; 7 nucleotides agree with TRBD1. Sequences were obtained from peripheral blood. This receptor was taken from a woman in her twenties or thirties with COVID-19, enrolled during active disease. CDR3 bases: TGTGCCAGCAGTCAGCAGGGGGAAGTATCCGGTTCACCCCTCCACTTT. Residues: CASSQQGEVSGSPLHF.